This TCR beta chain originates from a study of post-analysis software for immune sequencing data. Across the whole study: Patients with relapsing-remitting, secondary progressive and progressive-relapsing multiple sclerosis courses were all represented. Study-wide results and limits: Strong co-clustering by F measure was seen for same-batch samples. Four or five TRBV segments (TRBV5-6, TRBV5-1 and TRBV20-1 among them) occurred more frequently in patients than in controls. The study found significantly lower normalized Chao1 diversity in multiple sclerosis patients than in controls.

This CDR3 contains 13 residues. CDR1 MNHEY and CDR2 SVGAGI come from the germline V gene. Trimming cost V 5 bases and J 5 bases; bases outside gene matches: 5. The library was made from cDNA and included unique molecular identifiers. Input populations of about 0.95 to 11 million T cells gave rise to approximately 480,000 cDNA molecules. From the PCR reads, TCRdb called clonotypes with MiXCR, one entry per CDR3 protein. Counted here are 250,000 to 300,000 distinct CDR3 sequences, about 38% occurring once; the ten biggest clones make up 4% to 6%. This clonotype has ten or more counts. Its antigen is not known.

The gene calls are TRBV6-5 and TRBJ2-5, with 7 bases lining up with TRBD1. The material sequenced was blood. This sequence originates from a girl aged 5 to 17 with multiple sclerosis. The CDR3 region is CASSLDRDETQYF. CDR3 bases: TGTGCCAGCAGTCTTGACAGGGATGAGACCCAGTACTTC.